Shown below are 8 T cell receptor beta chains from a single sample sequenced in a study of blood T cell repertoires in COVID-19. Repertoires were generated with immunoSEQ multiplex PCR, while TCRdb's copy carries only in-frame clones and drops some. Among roughly 200,000 clones, roughly nine tenths were seen once, and the ten largest hold 2% to 2.5%. The sample comprised PBMCs or T cells enriched from blood (not recorded which). The receptors originated from a woman in her twenties or thirties who had recovered from COVID-19.

The chain combines TRBV5-1 with TRBJ1-2; no definite D call. Looked up from germline, CDR1 is SGHRS and CDR2 is YFSETQ. This CDR3 spans 15 amino acids. Trimming removed 1 base at V and 5 bases at J, with 15 bases between. CDR3 residues: CASSLFTAAEYGYTF. For the CDR3, the DNA is TGCGCCAGCAGCTTGTTTACCGCCGCGGAGTATGGCTACACCTTC.

The rearrangement links TRBV5-1 to TRBJ1-1, with D possibly matching TRBD1 (6 bases). Trimming left V 1 base short and J 0 bases short, with 13 bases between. Per germline, CDR1 SGHRS and CDR2 YFSETQ. This CDR3 is built from 16 residues. The CDR3 sequence is CASSLSLGQMNTEAFF. The CDR3 DNA follows: TGCGCCAGCAGCTTGTCGCTTGGACAGATGAACACTGAAGCTTTCTTT.

The chain couples TRBV5-8 to TRBJ2-5; 7 nucleotides line up with TRBD2. The V gene's germline CDR1 is SGHTS and CDR2 YDEGEE. The CDR3 sequence is 17 residues long. The junction had 13 bases not matched to a gene; V was cut back by 4 bases and J by 1 base. The CDR3 DNA follows: TGTGCCAGCAGCCCGTTTCCCGCTAGCGGCCGCCAAGAGACCCAGTACTTC. Translation gives CASSPFPASGRQETQYF.

This clone was seen only a few times. This rearrangement joins TRBV11-2 to TRBJ2-7; TRBD2 matches at 10 bases. Germline assignment: CDR1 SGHAT and CDR2 FQNNGV. There are 14 residues in the CDR3. Trimming removed 2 bases from V and 2 bases from J; junction bases left unmatched: 0. CDR3 sequence (DNA): TGTGCCAGCAGCTTAACTAGCGGGGCCTACGAGCAGTACTTC. It specifies CASSLTSGAYEQYF.

This chain uses TRBV7-9 with TRBJ2-2; tentative D call: TRBD1 (6 bases). Germline V gives CDR1 SEHNR, CDR2 FQNEAQ (reference sequence). This CDR3 is 17 amino acids long. V lost 0 bases, J lost 1 base, and 12 bases lay in between. CDR3 residues: CASSLAGGRGNTGELFF. The CDR3 DNA sequence: TGTGCCAGCAGCTTAGCAGGGGGTCGGGGGAACACCGGGGAGCTGTTTTTT.

The J gene is TRBJ1-2, the V gene TRBV19, with TRBD1 identical over 8 bases. Germline values: CDR1 LNHDA, CDR2 SQIVND (reference sequence). CDR3 length equals 17 residues. After removal of 5 bases from V and 4 bases from J, the junction contained 15 bases not matched to a gene. DNA for the CDR3: TGTGCCAGTAGTGACGGAGCCCGGACAGGGTTACGCTATGGCTACACCTTC. Amino acids: CASSDGARTGLRYGYTF.

The chain couples TRBV27 to TRBJ1-1, with D unresolved. Germline assignment: CDR1 MNHEY and CDR2 SMNVEV (reference sequence). The CDR3 is made up of 12 amino acids. Trimming pared 5 bases from V and 1 base from J, leaving 5 bases between. CDR3 sequence (DNA): TGTGCCAGCAGTGCGGCGAACACTGAAGCTTTCTTT. Translating it yields CASSAANTEAFF.

V is TRBV15 and J is TRBJ2-3, with 7 bases fitting TRBD1. In germline, CDR1 is LNHNV, CDR2 YYDKDF (reference sequence). The CDR3 contains 16 residues. V lost 6 bases to trimming and J lost 1 base; unmatched junction nucleotides: 10. The CDR3 is CATRENRGLGTDTQYF. The CDR3 coding sequence is TGTGCCACCAGAGAGAATAGGGGGCTTGGCACAGATACGCAGTATTTT. Full variable domain (remainder filled in from reference TRBV15 and TRBJ2-3): DAMVIQNPRYQVTQFGKPVTLSCSQTLNHNVMYWYQQKSSQAPKLLFHYYDKDFNNEADTPDNFQSRRPNTSFCFLDIRSPGLGDTAMYLCATRENRGLGTDTQYFGPGTRLTVL.